The present T cell receptor (beta chain) was sequenced within a study of blood T cells in healthy people across ages. Note on this clonotype: Its antigen is not known.

Trimming cost V 4 bases and J 12 bases; bases outside gene matches: 7. The CDR3 loop spans 13 amino acids. Per the germline V gene, CDR1 is SGHRS and CDR2 is YFSETQ. Overall study findings and caveats: Both higher diversity and more naive CD4+ cells marked long-lived donors when set against aged donors. Estimates of total diversity, which came from one million sequenced T cells, were considered to be underestimates.

The second PCR ran roughly 7 to 12 cycles with a sample-barcoded 5' primer and J-beta primers. CDR3-containing paired-end reads numbering at least 2.5 million came from each sample. MiXCR, applied by TCRdb to the 5' RACE reads, yields one record per CDR3 protein. The sample consists of around 1,700,000 distinct CDR3 sequences, roughly 27% of them appearing once. Input material: blood. V usage is TRBV5-1 and J usage is TRBJ1-6; TRBD1 matches at 7 bases. The sequence derives from a young woman in good health. The CDR3 loop is CASSHGTDKPLHF. The CDR3 DNA is TGCGCCAGCAGCCACGGGACAGATAAACCCCTCCACTTT.